This is a list of T cell receptor beta chains from one sample in a study of a mutant IDH1 vaccine in newly diagnosed glioma. No cognate antigen is known for these TCRs. Clones were read by immunoSEQ multiplex PCR, and TCRdb kept only the in-frame ones, dropping some. Of 30,000 to 35,000 clones listed, roughly nine tenths are singletons. This sample comprised PBMCs, obtained from a glioma patient whose treatment included an IDH1 peptide vaccine. The source of these receptors is a man between 35 and 55 years old with glioma. Both conserved end residues are part of each CDR3. A D gene is named only where the DNA matches it firmly. Not all rows give a size; the values are once, few, many and, for expanded clones, a class.

D gene	clone size	J gene	V gene	CDR3 DNA	CDR3 protein
NA	NA	TRBJ1-5	TRBV28	TGTGCCAGCAGTTGGGGAGCGGGCGGGTCGCGTCAGCCCCAGCATTTT	CASSWGAGGSRQPQHF
TRBD1	NA	TRBJ2-2	TRBV7-9	TGTGCCAGCAGCTTACGTTGGGACAGGTCGGCGGACACCGGGGAGCTGTTTTTT	CASSLRWDRSADTGELFF
NA	NA	TRBJ2-1	TRBV11-3	TGTGCCAGCAGGAATAAAAATGGGAATGAGCAGTTCTTC	CASRNKNGNEQFF
TRBD1	NA	TRBJ1-6	TRBV2	TGTGCCAGCTCGGGACAGGGTGATTCACCCCTCCACTTT	CASSGQGDSPLHF
NA	NA	TRBJ1-6	TRBV7-9	TGTGCCAGCAGCTTAGGGAGCTCCTATAATTCACCCCTCCACTTT	CASSLGSSYNSPLHF
NA	once	TRBJ1-2	TRBV5-1	TGCGCCAGCAGCAGTGGAACAGACTATGGCTACACCTTC	CASSSGTDYGYTF
TRBD1	NA	TRBJ2-1	TRBV29-1	TGCAGCGTGGACCGGGACGGGACAGCCTACAATGAGCAGTTCTTC	CSVDRDGTAYNEQFF
TRBD1	NA	TRBJ1-2	TRBV27	TGTGCCAGCAGTCTGTTGGGGACAGGGAATGGCTACACCTTC	CASSLLGTGNGYTF
NA	NA	TRBJ1-1	TRBV14	TGTGCCAGCAGCCTATATCGGACGGCTGAAGCTTTCTTT	CASSLYRTAEAFF
TRBD2	NA	TRBJ2-3	TRBV5-1	TGCGCCAGCAGCTTGGATCCAGCGGGGCTCACAGATACGCAGTATTTT	CASSLDPAGLTDTQYF
NA	NA	TRBJ2-1	TRBV7-6	TGTGCCAGCAGCTTGTTGAGGGAGGTTGGTGAGCAGTTCTTC	CASSLLREVGEQFF
TRBD2	NA	TRBJ2-2	TRBV9	TGTGCCAGCCACCGGGCGGGAGGACCGAACACCGGGGAGCTGTTTTTT	CASHRAGGPNTGELFF
NA	NA	TRBJ1-6	TRBV5-8	TGTGCCAGCAGCGGCGGGTCAACCTATAATTCACCCCTCCACTTT	CASSGGSTYNSPLHF
TRBD1	NA	TRBJ1-1	TRBV5-1	TGCGCCAGCAGGCGGAGCCGGGACAGTGACACTGAAGCTTTCTTT	CASRRSRDSDTEAFF
NA	NA	TRBJ1-1	TRBV5-1	TGCGCCAGCAGCTTGGGGCACGGGAACACTGAAGCTTTCTTT	CASSLGHGNTEAFF
NA	NA	TRBJ1-5	TRBV2	TGTGCCAGCAGTGTCCAAGGTAATCAGCCCCAGCATTTT	CASSVQGNQPQHF
NA	NA	TRBJ1-2	TRBV7-2	TGTGCCAGCAGCCTCCAGAGTGGAAATTGGAACTATGGCTACACCTTC	CASSLQSGNWNYGYTF
NA	NA	TRBJ2-5	TRBV18	TGTGCCAGCTCACCACAGGCGAGAGGCACAGAGACCCAGTACTTC	CASSPQARGTETQYF
TRBD2	NA	TRBJ2-1	TRBV19	TGTGCCAGTTGGGGCTCTAGCGGCCGAATTTACAATGAGCAGTTCTTC	CASWGSSGRIYNEQFF
NA	NA	TRBJ1-1	TRBV14	TGTGCCAGCAGCCAAGATCGGCAGGCTGGAGAAGCTTTCTTT	CASSQDRQAGEAFF